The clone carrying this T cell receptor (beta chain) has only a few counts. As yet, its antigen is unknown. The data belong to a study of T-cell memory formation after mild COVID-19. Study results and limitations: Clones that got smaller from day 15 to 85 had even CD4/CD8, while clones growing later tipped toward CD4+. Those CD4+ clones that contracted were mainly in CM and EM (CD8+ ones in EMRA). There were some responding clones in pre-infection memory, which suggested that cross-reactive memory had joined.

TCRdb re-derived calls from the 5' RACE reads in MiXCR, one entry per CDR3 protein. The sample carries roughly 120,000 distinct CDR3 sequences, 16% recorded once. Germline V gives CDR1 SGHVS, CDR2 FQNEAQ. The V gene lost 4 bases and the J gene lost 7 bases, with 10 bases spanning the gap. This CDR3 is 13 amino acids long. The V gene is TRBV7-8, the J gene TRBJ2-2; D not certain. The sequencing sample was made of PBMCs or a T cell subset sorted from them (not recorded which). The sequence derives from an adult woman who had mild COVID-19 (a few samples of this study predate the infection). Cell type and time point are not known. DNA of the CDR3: TGTGCCAGCAGCTCCGTAGAAATCGGGGAGCTGTTTTTT. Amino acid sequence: CASSSVEIGELFF.